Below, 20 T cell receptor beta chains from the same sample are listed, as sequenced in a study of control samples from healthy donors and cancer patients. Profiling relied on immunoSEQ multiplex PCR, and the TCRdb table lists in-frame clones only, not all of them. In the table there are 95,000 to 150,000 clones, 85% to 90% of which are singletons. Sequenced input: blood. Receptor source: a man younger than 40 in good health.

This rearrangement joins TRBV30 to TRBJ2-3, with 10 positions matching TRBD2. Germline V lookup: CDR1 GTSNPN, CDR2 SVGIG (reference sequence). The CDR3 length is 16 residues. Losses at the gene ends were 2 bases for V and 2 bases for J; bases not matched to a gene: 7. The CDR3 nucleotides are TGTGCCTGGAGTTTCTCCCTAGCGGGGGACACAGATACGCAGTATTTT. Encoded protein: CAWSFSLAGDTDTQYF.

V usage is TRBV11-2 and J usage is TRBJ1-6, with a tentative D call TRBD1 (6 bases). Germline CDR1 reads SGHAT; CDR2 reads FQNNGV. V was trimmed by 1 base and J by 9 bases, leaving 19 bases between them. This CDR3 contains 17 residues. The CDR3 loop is CASSLGSGGAMSSPLHF. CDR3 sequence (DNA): TGTGCCAGCAGCTTAGGGAGTGGGGGGGCGATGAGTTCACCCCTCCACTTT.

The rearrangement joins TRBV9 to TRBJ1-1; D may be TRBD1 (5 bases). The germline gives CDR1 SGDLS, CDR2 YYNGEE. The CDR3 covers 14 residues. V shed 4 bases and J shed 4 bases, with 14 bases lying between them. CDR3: CASSRRGMGTEAFF. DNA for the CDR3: TGTGCCAGCAGCAGACGGGGGATGGGCACTGAAGCTTTCTTT.

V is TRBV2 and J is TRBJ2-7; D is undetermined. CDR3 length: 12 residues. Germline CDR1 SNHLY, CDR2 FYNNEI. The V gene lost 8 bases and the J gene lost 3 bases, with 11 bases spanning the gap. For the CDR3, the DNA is TGTGCCAGCCTTCGTGCCGTCTACGAGCAGTACTTC. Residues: CASLRAVYEQYF.

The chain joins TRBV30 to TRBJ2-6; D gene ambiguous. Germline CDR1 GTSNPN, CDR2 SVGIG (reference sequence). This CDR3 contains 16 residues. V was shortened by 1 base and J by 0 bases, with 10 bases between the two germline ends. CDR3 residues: CAWSGQKPSGANVLTF. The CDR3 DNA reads TGTGCCTGGAGTGGGCAAAAGCCCTCTGGGGCCAACGTCCTGACTTTC.

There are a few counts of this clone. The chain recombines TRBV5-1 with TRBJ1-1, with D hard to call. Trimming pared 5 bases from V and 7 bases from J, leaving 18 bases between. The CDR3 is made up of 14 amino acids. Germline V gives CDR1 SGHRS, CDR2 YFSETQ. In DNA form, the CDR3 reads TGCGCCAGCAGTTCATCACTCTCCGCCTTTGAAGCTTTCTTT. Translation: CASSSSLSAFEAFF.

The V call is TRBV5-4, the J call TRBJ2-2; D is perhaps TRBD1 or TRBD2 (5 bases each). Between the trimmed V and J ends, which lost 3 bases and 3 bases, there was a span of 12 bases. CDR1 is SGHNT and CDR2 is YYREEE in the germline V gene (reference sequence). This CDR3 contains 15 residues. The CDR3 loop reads CASSSPGTDTGELFF. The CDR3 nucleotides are TGTGCCAGCAGCTCACCCGGGACGGACACCGGGGAGCTGTTTTTT.

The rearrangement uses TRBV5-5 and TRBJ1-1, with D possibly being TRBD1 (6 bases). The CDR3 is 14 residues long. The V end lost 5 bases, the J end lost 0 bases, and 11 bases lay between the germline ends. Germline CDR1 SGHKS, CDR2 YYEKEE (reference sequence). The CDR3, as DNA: TGTGCCAGCAGTTTCGACAGGATGAACACTGAAGCTTTCTTT. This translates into CASSFDRMNTEAFF.

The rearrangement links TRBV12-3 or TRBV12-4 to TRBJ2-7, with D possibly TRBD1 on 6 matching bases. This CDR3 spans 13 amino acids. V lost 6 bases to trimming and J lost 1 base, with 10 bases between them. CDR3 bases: TGTGCCAGCAGACCACAGGGATCCTACGAGCAGTACTTC. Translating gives CASRPQGSYEQYF.

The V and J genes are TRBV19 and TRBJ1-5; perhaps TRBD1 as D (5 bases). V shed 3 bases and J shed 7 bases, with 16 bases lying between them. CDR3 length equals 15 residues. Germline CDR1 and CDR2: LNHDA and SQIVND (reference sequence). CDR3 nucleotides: TGTGCCAGTAGTATCCGGGACCCCCAAGGGCAGCCCCAGCATTTT. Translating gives CASSIRDPQGQPQHF. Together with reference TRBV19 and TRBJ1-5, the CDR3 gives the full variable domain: DGGITQSPKYLFRKEGQNVTLSCEQNLNHDAMYWYRQDPGQGLRLIYYSQIVNDFQKGDIAEGYSVSREKKESFPLTVTSAQKNPTAFYLCASSIRDPQGQPQHFGDGTRLSIL.

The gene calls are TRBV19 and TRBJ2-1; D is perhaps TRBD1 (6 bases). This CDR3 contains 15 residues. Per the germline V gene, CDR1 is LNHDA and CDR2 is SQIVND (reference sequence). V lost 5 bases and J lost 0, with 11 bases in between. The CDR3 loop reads CASSAQGSSYNEQFF. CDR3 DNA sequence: TGTGCCAGTAGTGCTCAGGGGAGCTCCTACAATGAGCAGTTCTTC.

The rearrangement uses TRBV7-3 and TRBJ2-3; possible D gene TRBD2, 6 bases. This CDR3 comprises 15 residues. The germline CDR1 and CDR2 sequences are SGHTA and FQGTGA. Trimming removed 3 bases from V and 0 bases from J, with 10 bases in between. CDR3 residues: CASSFSGLSTDTQYF. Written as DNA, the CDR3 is TGTGCCAGCAGCTTTAGCGGACTCAGCACAGATACGCAGTATTTT.

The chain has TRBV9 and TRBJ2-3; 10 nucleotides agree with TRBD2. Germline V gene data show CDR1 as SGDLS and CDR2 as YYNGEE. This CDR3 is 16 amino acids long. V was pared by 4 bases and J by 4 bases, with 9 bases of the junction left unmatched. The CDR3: CASSFESGGGPDTQYF. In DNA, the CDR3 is TGTGCCAGCAGCTTTGAAAGCGGGGGGGGCCCAGATACGCAGTATTTT.

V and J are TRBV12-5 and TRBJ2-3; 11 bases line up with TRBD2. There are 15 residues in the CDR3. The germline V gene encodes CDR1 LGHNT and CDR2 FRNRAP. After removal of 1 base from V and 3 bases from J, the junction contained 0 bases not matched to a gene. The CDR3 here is CASGLGLAGTDTQYF. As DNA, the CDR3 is TGTGCTAGTGGTTTGGGACTAGCGGGAACAGATACGCAGTATTTT.

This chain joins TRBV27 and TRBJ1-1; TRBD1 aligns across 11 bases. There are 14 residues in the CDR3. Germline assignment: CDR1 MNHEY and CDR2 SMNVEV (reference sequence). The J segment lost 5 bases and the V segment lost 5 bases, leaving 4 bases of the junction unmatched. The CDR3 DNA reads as TGTGCCAGCAGTCTCCGGGACAGGGGGACTGAAGCTTTCTTT. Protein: CASSLRDRGTEAFF.

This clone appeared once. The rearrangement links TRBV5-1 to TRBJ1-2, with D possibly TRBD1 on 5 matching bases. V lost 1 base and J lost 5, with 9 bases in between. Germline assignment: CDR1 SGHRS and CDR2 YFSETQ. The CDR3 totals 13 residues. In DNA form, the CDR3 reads TGCGCCAGCAGCTTGAAAGGGGAATATGGCTACACCTTC. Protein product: CASSLKGEYGYTF.

CDR3 protein: CATGGLAGSTDTQYF. Written as DNA, the CDR3 is TGTGCCACGGGAGGACTAGCGGGGAGCACAGATACGCAGTATTTT. The chain employs TRBV10-3 and TRBJ2-3; TRBD2 matches 12 bases. Germline CDR1 and CDR2: ENHRY and SYGVKD. This CDR3 comprises 15 residues. Trimming took 10 bases from V and 0 from J; bases not matched to a gene: 5.

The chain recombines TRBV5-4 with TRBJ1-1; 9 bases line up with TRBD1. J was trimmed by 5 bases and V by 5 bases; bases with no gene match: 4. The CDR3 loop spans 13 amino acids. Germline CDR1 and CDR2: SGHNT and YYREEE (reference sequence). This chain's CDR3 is CASRTDRGTEAFF. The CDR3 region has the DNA TGTGCCAGCAGGACCGACAGGGGGACTGAAGCTTTCTTT.

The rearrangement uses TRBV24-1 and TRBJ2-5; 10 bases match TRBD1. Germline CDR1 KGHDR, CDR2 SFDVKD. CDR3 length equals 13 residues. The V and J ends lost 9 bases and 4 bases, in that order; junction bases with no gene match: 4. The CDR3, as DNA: TGTGCCACCGGACAGGGGGAGGTAGAGACCCAGTACTTC. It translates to CATGQGEVETQYF.

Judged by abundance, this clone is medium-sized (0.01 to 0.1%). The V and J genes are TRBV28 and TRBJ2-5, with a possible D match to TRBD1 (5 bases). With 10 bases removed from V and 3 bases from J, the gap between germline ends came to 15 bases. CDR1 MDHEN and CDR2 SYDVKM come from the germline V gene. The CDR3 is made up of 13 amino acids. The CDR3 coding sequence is TGTGCCACCACCCAGGCAGGGAAAGAGACCCAGTACTTC. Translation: CATTQAGKETQYF.